The sequence of this T cell receptor (beta chain) was determined in a study of OX40 agonist ivuxolimab in advanced cancers. The germline V gene has CDR1 DFQATT and CDR2 SNEGSKA (reference sequence). The CDR3 has 11 amino acids. The V and J ends lost 6 bases and 5 bases respectively, with 9 bases between them. Using immunoSEQ multiplex PCR, the repertoire was profiled, and TCRdb retains in-frame clones only, with some absent. Of tens of thousands of clones in the sample, over 75% were seen once. This specimen was CD4+ or CD8+ T cells sorted from blood, taken in a trial of the OX40 agonist ivuxolimab. The clonotype originates from an adult with an advanced solid tumor such as melanoma, head and neck, liver or kidney cancer. The chain recombines TRBV20-1 with TRBJ2-3; tentatively, D is TRBD2 (6 bases). The CDR3 bases are TGCAGTGCCGCGCGGGGAGATACGCAGTATTTT. Translation gives CSAARGDTQYF.